One T cell receptor beta chain is described in this entry. Its antigen is unidentified. Germline-derived CDR1 and CDR2 are MNHEY and SVGEGT. V was shortened by 0 bases and J by 6 bases, with 12 bases between the two germline ends. The CDR3 is 14 residues long. This entry belongs to a study of vaccination effects on CD4 cells after COVID-19. Study at large: Of the BNT162b2 and mRNA-1273 vaccines, participants received two doses of one or the other. General observations from the study: The study found marked clonal contraction of infection- and vaccine-induced clones late after vaccination. Few convalescent patients, and no early post-infection timepoints, were available to the study.

CD4+ T cells specific for antigen were expanded with viral peptide pools by the ViraFEST assay before sequencing. The authors isolated CD4+ T cells after around nine days of culture. By PCR, the person was confirmed to have had SARS-CoV-2 infection between March and December 2020. The culture medium for about 2 million PBMC per well included 8.5 to 10 IU/ml IL-2 and around 10 ug/ml peptides. Profiling relied on immunoSEQ multiplex PCR, and the TCRdb table lists in-frame clones only, not all of them. The sample gives some 35,000 clones, around 70% of which show up once; around 15% is in the top ten. J is TRBJ2-7 and V is TRBV6-2 or TRBV6-3, with D maybe TRBD1 (5 bases). The input for sequencing was CD4+ T cells from PBMCs cultured with HCoV-NL63 spike peptides, taken before COVID-19 vaccination. This TCR was recovered from a human donor who had a prior SARS-CoV-2 infection. This CDR3 reads CASSYSTSGFEQYF. For the CDR3, the DNA is TGTGCCAGCAGTTACTCGACTTCAGGGTTCGAGCAGTACTTC.